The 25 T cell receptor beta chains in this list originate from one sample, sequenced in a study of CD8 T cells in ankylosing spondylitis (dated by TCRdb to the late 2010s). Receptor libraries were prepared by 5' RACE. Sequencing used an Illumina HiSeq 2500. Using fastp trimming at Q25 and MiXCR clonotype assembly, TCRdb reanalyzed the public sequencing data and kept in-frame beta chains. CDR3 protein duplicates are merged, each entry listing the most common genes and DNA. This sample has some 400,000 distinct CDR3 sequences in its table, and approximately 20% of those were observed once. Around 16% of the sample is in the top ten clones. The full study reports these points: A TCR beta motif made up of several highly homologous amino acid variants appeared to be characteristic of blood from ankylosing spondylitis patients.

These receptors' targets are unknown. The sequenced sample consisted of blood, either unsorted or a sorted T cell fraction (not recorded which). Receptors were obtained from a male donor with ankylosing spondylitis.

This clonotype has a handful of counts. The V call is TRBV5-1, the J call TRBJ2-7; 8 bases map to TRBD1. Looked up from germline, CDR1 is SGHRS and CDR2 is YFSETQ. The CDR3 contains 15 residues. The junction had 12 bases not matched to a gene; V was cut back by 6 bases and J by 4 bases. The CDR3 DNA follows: TGCGCCAGCACCCGGGACAGGCCACTTTTTTACGAGCAGTACTTC. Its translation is CASTRDRPLFYEQYF.

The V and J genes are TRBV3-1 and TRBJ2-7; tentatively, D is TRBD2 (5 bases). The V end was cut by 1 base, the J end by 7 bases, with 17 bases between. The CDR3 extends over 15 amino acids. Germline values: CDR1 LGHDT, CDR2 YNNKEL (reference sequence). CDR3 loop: CASSQGQRSYLEQYF. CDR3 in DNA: TGTGCCAGCAGCCAAGGCCAGCGGTCCTACTTAGAGCAGTACTTC.

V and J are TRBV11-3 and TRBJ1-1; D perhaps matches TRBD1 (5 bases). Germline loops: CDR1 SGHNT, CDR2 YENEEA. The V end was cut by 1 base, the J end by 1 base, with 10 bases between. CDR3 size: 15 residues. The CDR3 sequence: CASSLARVANTEAFF. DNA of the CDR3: TGTGCCAGCAGCTTAGCCAGGGTGGCGAACACTGAAGCTTTCTTT.

The CDR3 DNA is TGTGCCAGCAGTCGCGGACCCAGGTCCGAGCAGTACTTC. This encodes CASSRGPRSEQYF. V gene TRBV6-2 or TRBV6-3 combines with J gene TRBJ2-7; D is unclear. Per the germline V gene, CDR1 is MNHEY and CDR2 is SVGEGT. V dropped 5 bases and J dropped 6 bases, with 14 bases sitting between them. The CDR3 has 13 residues.

CDR3 nucleotides: TGTGCCAGCAGCCCGGGCGGGGAAGGGTACTACGAGCAGTACTTC. It encodes CASSPGGEGYYEQYF. The rearrangement uses TRBV3-1 and TRBJ2-7, with D tentatively TRBD2 (6 bases). The ends were cut back, 4 bases at V and 3 bases at J, with 16 bases in the middle. CDR3 length equals 15 residues. Germline CDR1 is LGHDT and CDR2 is YNNKEL (reference sequence).

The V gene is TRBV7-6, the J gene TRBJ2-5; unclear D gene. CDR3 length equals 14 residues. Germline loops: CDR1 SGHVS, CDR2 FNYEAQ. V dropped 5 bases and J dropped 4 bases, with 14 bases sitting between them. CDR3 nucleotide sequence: TGTGCCAGCAGCCCTCTTTTGGTCGCAGAGACCCAGTACTTC. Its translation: CASSPLLVAETQYF.

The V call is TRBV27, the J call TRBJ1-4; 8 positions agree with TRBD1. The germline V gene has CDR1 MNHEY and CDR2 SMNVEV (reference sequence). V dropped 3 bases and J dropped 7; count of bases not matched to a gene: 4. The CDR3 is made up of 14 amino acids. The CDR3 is CASSFQGAGEKLFF. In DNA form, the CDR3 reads TGTGCCAGCAGTTTCCAGGGGGCTGGTGAAAAACTGTTTTTT.

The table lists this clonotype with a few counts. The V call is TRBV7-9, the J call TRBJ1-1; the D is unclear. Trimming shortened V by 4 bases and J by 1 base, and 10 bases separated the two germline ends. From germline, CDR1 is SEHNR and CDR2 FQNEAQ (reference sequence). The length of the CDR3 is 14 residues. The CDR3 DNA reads TGTGCCAGCAGCTCCGGGGTAACGAACACTGAAGCTTTCTTT. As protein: CASSSGVTNTEAFF.

The CDR3 DNA follows: TGCAGTGCTGCCCGGGTGGAAGTCCCGGGCAATGAGCAGTTCTTC. Translating it yields CSAARVEVPGNEQFF. The chain links TRBV20-1 to TRBJ2-1; D not certain. This CDR3 region has 15 residues. CDR1 is DFQATT and CDR2 is SNEGSKA in the germline V gene (reference sequence). V was clipped by 5 bases and J by 6 bases, with 20 bases between them.

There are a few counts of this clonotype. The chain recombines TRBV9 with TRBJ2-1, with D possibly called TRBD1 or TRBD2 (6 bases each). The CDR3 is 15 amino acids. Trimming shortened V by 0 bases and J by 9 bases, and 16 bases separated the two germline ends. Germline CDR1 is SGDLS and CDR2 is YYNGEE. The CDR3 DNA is TGTGCCAGCAGCGTAGAAGTTAGGGGGGTCGGTGAGCAGTTCTTC. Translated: CASSVEVRGVGEQFF.

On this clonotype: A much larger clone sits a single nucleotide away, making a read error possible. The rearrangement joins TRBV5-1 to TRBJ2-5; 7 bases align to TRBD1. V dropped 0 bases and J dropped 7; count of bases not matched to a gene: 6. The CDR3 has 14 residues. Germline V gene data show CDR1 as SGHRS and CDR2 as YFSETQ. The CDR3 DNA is TGCGCCAGCAGCTTGGGACAGGGTACGCGGACCCAGTACTTC. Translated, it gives CASSLGQGTRTQYF.

In DNA, the CDR3 is TGTGCCAGCAGGCTGGGACTAGCGGGTGTTGTTGAGCAGTTCTTC. It is translated as CASRLGLAGVVEQFF. The chain employs TRBV28 and TRBJ2-1; 12 bases are a match to TRBD2. V lost 6 bases, J lost 9 bases, and 9 bases stayed unmatched. Germline CDR1 MDHEN, CDR2 SYDVKM. This CDR3 region has 15 residues.

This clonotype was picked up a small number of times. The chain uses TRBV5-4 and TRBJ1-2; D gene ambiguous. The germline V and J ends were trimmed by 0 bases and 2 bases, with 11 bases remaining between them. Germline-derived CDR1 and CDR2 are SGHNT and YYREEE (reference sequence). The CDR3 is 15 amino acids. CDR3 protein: CASSLVGGRNYGYTF. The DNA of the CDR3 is TGTGCCAGCAGCTTGGTTGGAGGGCGGAACTATGGCTACACCTTC.

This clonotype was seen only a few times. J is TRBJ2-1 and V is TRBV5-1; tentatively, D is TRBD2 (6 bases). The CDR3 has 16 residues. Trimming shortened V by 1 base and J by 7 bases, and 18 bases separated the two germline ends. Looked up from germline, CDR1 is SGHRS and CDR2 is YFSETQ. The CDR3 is CASSLSSGGSGNEQFF. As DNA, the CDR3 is TGCGCCAGCAGCTTGTCGAGTGGAGGGTCGGGGAATGAGCAGTTCTTC.

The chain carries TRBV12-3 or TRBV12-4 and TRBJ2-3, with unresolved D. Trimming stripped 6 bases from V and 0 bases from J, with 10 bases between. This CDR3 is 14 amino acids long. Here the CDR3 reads CASSSLSSTDTQYF. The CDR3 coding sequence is TGTGCCAGCAGCTCCTTAAGTAGCACAGATACGCAGTATTTT.

The chain's CDR3 is CSVGTGVANEKLFF. The CDR3 nucleotides read TGCAGCGTTGGAACTGGGGTTGCTAATGAAAAACTGTTTTTT. The chain has TRBV29-1 and TRBJ1-4; unclear D gene. The CDR3 is made up of 14 amino acids. Germline values: CDR1 SQVTM, CDR2 ANQGSEA. Trimming left V 4 bases short and J 3 bases short, with 12 bases between.

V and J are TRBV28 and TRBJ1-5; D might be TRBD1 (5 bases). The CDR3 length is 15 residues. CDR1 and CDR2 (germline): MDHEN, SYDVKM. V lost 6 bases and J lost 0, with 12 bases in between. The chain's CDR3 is CASSPDSYSNQPQHF. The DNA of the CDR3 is TGTGCCAGCAGCCCAGACAGCTATAGCAATCAGCCCCAGCATTTT.

CDR3 sequence: CASSYGLEALYEQYF. In nucleotides, the CDR3 is TGTGCCAGCAGTTACGGCCTAGAGGCACTCTACGAGCAGTACTTC. The chain carries TRBV6-2 or TRBV6-3 and TRBJ2-7; no reliable D call. The germline V gene encodes CDR1 MNHEY and CDR2 SVGEGT. CDR3 length: 15 amino acids. Between the trimmed V and J ends, which lost 2 bases and 3 bases, there was a span of 14 bases.

This CDR3 reads CASSLQGLGTYEQYF. The CDR3 coding sequence is TGTGCCAGCAGCTTACAGGGACTCGGGACCTACGAGCAGTACTTC. This chain connects TRBV7-9 to TRBJ2-7, with D maybe TRBD2 (6 bases). The CDR3 has 15 amino acids. The V gene lost 2 bases and the J gene lost 2 bases, with 13 bases spanning the gap. Germline V CDR1 and CDR2: SEHNR, FQNEAQ (reference sequence).

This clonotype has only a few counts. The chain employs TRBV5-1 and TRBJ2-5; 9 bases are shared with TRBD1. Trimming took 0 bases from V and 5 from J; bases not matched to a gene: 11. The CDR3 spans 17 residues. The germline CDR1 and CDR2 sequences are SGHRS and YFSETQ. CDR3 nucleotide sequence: TGCGCCAGCAGCTTGGTTTTCGGGACAGGGCATCAGGAGACCCAGTACTTC. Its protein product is CASSLVFGTGHQETQYF.

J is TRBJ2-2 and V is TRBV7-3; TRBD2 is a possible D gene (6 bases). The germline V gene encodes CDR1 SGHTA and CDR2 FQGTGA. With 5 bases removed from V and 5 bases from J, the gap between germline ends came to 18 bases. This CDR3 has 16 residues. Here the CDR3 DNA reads TGTGCCAGCAGCCAGCATACTAGCTTAGGGACCGGGGAGCTGTTTTTT. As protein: CASSQHTSLGTGELFF.

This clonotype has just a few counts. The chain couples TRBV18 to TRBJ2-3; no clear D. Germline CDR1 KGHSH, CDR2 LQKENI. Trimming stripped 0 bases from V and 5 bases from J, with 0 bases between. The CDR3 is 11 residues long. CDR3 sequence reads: CASSPPDTQYF. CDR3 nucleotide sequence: TGTGCCAGCTCACCACCAGATACGCAGTATTTT.

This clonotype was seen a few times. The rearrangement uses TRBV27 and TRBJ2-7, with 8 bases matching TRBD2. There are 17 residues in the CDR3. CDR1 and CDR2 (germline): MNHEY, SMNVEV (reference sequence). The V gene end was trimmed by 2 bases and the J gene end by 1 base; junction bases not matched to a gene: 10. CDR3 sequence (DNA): TGTGCCAGCAGTTTACCCCGCCGAAGCGGGAGATCCTACGAGCAGTACTTC. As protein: CASSLPRRSGRSYEQYF.

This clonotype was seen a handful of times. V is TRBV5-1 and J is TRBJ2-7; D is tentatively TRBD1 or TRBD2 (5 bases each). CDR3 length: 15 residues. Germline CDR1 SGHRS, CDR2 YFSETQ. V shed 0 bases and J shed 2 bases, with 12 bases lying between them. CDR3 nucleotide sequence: TGCGCCAGCAGCTTGGATGGGGGAAACCCCTACGAGCAGTACTTC. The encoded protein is CASSLDGGNPYEQYF.

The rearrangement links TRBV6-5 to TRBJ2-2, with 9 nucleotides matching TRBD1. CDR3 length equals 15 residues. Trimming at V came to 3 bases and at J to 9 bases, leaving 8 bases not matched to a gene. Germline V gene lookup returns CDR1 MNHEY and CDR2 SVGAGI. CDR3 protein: CASSYSGTGTRELFF. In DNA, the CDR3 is TGTGCCAGCAGTTATTCCGGGACAGGGACACGGGAGCTGTTTTTT.